This T cell receptor (beta chain) was captured by sequencing in a study of blood T cell repertoires in COVID-19. Study-wide context: Sample material is recorded as cDNA or gDNA derived from T cells, B-cell-depleted T cells, or PBMCs.

As originally analysed: Quantification of nucleated cells was approximated via reference gene primer amplification. Profiling relied on immunoSEQ multiplex PCR, and the TCRdb table lists in-frame clones only, not all of them. That table furnishes V, J and clone size, whereas the DNA furnished D and trimming. The table lists 95,000 or so clones, 79% of them singletons. This CDR3 is 14 amino acids long. With 2 bases removed from V and 7 bases from J, the gap between germline ends came to 15 bases. Germline CDR1 reads SGHTA; CDR2 reads FQGNSA. The source material was peripheral blood. The chain couples TRBV7-2 to TRBJ2-7; possibly TRBD2 for D (5 bases). This clonotype was sampled from a woman older than 75 with active or convalescent COVID-19. The CDR3 DNA sequence: TGTGCCAGCAGCTTAAGCTCTCCCCCGGGGGAGCAGTACTTC. Translating it yields CASSLSSPPGEQYF.